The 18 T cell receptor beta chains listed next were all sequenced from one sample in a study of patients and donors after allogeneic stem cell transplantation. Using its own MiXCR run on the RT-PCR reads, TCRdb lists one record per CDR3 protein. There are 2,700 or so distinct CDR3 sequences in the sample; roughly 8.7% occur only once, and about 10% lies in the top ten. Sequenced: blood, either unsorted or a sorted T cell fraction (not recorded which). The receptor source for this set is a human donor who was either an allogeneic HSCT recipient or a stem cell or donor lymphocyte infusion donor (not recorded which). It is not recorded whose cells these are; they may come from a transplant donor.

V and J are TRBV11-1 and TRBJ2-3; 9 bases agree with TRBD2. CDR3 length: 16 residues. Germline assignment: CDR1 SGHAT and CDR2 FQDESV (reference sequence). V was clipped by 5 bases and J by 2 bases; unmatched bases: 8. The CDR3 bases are TGTGCCAGCAGCACTCGGACTAGCGACAACACAGATACGCAGTATTTT. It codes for CASSTRTSDNTDTQYF. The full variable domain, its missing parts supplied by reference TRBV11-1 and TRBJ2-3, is EAEVAQSPRYKITEKSQAVAFWCDPISGHATLYWYRQILGQGPELLVQFQDESVVDDSQLPKDRFSAERLKGVDSTLKIQPAELGDSAMYLCASSTRTSDNTDTQYFGPGTRLTVL.

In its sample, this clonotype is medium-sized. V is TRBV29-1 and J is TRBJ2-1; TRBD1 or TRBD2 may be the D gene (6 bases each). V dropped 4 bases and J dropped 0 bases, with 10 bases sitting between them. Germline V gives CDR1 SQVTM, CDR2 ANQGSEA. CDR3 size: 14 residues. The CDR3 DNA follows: TGCAGCGTTGTAGGGGGGTCCTCCTACAATGAGCAGTTCTTC. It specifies CSVVGGSSYNEQFF.

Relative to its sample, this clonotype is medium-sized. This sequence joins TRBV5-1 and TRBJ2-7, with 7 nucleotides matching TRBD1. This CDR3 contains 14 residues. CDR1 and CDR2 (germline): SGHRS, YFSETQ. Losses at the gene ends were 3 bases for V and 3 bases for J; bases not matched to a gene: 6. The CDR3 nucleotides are TGCGCCAGCAGCTCACCAGACAGGGACTACGAGCAGTACTTC. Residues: CASSSPDRDYEQYF.

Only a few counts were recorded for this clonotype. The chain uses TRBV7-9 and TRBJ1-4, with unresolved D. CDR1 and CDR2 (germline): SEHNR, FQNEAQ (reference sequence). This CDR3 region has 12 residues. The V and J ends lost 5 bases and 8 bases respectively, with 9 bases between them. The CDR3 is CASSPLGEKLFF. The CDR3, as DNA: TGTGCCAGCAGCCCCCTGGGCGAAAAACTGTTTTTT.

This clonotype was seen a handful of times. CDR3 sequence reads: CASSLGGSNQPQHF. DNA of the CDR3: TGTGCCAGCAGCTTGGGGGGAAGCAATCAGCCCCAGCATTTT. The rearrangement uses TRBV5-4 and TRBJ1-5; D remains ambiguous. V dropped 0 bases and J dropped 1 base, with 5 bases sitting between them. This CDR3 is built from 14 residues. The germline gives CDR1 SGHNT, CDR2 YYREEE (reference sequence).

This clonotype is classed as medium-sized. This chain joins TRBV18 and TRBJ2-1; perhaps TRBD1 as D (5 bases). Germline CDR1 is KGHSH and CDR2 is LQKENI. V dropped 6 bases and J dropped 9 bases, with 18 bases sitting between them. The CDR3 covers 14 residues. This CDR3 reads CASSITGRGTEQFF. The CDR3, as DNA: TGTGCCAGCTCTATAACAGGAAGGGGAACTGAGCAGTTCTTC.

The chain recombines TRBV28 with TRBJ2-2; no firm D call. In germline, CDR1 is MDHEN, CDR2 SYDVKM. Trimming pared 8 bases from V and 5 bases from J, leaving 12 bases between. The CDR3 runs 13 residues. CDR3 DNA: TGTGCCAGCCGATGGCGTGGGACCGGGGAGCTGTTTTTT. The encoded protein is CASRWRGTGELFF.

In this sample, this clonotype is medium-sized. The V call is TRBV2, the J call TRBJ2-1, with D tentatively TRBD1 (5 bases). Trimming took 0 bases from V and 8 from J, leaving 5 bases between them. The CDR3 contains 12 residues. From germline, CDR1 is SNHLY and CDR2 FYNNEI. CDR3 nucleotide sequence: TGTGCCAGCAGTGAAGCAGGGGATGAGCAGTTCTTC. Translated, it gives CASSEAGDEQFF. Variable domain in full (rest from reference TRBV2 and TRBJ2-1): EPEVTQTPSHQVTQMGQEVILRCVPISNHLYFYWYRQILGQKVEFLVSFYNNEISEKSEIFDDQFSVERPDGSNFTLKIRSTKLEDSAMYFCASSEAGDEQFFGPGTRLTVL.

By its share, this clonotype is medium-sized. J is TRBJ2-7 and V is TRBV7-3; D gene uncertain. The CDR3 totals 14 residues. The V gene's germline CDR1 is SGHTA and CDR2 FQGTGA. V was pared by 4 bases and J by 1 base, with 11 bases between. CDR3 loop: CASSSPYKSYEQYF. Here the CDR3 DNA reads TGTGCCAGCAGCTCGCCGTACAAGTCCTACGAGCAGTACTTC.

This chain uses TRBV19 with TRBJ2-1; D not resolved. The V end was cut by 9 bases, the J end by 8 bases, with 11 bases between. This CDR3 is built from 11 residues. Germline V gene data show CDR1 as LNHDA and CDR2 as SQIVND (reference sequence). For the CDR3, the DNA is TGTGCCAGCCGTGTGAATTATGAGCAGTTCTTC. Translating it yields CASRVNYEQFF. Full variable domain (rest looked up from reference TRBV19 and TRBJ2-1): DGGITQSPKYLFRKEGQNVTLSCEQNLNHDAMYWYRQDPGQGLRLIYYSQIVNDFQKGDIAEGYSVSREKKESFPLTVTSAQKNPTAFYLCASRVNYEQFFGPGTRLTVL.

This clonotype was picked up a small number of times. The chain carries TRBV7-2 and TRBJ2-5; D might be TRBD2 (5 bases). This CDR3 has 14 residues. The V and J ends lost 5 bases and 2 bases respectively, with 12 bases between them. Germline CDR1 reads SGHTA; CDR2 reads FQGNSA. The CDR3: CASSQAANQETQYF. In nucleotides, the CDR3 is TGTGCCAGCAGCCAAGCGGCAAATCAAGAGACCCAGTACTTC.

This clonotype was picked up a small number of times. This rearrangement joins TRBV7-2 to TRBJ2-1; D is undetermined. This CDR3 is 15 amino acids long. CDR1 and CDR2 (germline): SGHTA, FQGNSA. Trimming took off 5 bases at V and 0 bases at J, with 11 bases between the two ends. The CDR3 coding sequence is TGTGCCAGCAGCGTTAGCAGTAGCTCCTACAATGAGCAGTTCTTC. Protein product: CASSVSSSSYNEQFF. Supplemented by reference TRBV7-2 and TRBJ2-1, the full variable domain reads GAGVSQSPSNKVTEKGKDVELRCDPISGHTALYWYRQSLGQGLEFLIYFQGNSAPDKSGLPSDRFSAERTGGSVSTLTIQRTQQEDSAVYLCASSVSSSSYNEQFFGPGTRLTVL.

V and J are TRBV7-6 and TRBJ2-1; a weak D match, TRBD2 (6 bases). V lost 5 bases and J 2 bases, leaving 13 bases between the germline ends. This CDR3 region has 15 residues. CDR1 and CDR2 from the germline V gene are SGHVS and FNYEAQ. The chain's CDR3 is CASSATSLTYNEQFF. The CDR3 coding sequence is TGTGCCAGCAGCGCGACTAGTCTCACCTACAATGAGCAGTTCTTC. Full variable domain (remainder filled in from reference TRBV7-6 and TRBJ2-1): GAGVSQSPRYKVTKRGQDVALRCDPISGHVSLYWYRQALGQGPEFLTYFNYEAQQDKSGLPNDRFSAERPEGSISTLTIQRTEQRDSAMYRCASSATSLTYNEQFFGPGTRLTVL.

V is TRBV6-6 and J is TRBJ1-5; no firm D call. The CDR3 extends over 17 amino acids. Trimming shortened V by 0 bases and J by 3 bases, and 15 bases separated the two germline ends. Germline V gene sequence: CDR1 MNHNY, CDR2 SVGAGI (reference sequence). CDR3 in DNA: TGTGCCAGCAGTTACTCCGGGCGAAACAGATACAATCAGCCCCAGCATTTT. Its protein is CASSYSGRNRYNQPQHF.

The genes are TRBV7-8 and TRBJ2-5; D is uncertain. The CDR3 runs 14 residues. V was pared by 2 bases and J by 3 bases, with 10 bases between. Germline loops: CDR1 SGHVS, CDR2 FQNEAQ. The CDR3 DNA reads TGTGCCAGCAGCTTAATGGTCGTTAAAGAGACCCAGTACTTC. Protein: CASSLMVVKETQYF.

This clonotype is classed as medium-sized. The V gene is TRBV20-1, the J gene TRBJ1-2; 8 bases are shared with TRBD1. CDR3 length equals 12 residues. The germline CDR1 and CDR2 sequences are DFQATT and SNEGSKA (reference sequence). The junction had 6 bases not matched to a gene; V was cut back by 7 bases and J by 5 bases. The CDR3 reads CSVFDRGYGYTF. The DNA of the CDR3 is TGCAGTGTTTTTGACAGGGGTTATGGCTACACCTTC.

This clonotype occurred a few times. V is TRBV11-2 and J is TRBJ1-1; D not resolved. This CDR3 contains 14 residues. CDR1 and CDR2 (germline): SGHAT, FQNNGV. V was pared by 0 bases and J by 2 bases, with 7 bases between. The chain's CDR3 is CASSLEAENTEAFF. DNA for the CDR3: TGTGCCAGCAGCTTAGAAGCCGAAAACACTGAAGCTTTCTTT.

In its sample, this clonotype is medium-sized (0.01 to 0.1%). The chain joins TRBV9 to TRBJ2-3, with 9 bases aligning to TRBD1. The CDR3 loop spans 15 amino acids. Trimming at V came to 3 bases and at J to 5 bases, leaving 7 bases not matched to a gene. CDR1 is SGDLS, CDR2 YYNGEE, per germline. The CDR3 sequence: CASSDTGGLGDTQYF. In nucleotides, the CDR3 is TGTGCCAGCAGCGACACAGGGGGCCTGGGAGATACGCAGTATTTT.